The 28 T cell receptor beta chains presented below share a single source sample, sequenced in a study of radiotherapy plus CTLA-4 blockade in lung cancer. Sequencing used immunoSEQ multiplex PCR; TCRdb keeps in-frame clones, though not all of them. The data contain around 44,000 clones, roughly 90% of them singletons. The input for sequencing was peripheral blood, taken from a patient treated with radiotherapy plus ipilimumab. Receptors were obtained from a human donor with non-small cell lung cancer that progressed on radiotherapy plus ipilimumab. Some clones in this sample may be carry-over from other donors' samples.

The chain combines TRBV14 with TRBJ2-7, with D possibly matching TRBD2 (6 bases). With 4 bases removed from V and 3 bases from J, the gap between germline ends came to 13 bases. The CDR3 contains 14 residues. CDR1 and CDR2 from the germline V gene are SGHDN and FVKESK. The CDR3: CASSPGSTRYEQYF. CDR3 in DNA: TGTGCCAGCAGCCCCGGGAGCACGCGCTACGAGCAGTACTTC.

The table lists this clone with a few counts. The J gene is TRBJ2-4, the V gene TRBV28; 12 bases align to TRBD1. The germline V gene encodes CDR1 MDHEN and CDR2 SYDVKM. CDR3 length: 17 residues. V lost 7 bases and J lost 1; bases outside the gene matches: 8. Written as DNA, the CDR3 is TGTGCCAGCATTGGGGACAGGGGGCTTCGTGCCAAAAACATTCAGTACTTC. It translates to CASIGDRGLRAKNIQYF.

The rearrangement uses TRBV18 and TRBJ2-5; D remains unclear. This CDR3 region has 14 residues. Germline values: CDR1 KGHSH, CDR2 LQKENI. Trimming left V 2 bases short and J 2 bases short, with 9 bases between. The chain's CDR3 is CASSPEQLQETQYF. The CDR3 DNA is TGTGCCAGCTCACCAGAACAGCTGCAAGAGACCCAGTACTTC.

On this clone itself: The same CDR3 arises from other DNA sequences in this sample as well. The rearrangement joins TRBV27 to TRBJ1-1; D uncertain. The CDR3 spans 14 residues. Germline CDR1 is MNHEY and CDR2 is SMNVEV (reference sequence). With 5 bases removed from V and 0 bases from J, the gap between germline ends came to 10 bases. CDR3 loop: CASSPTNMNTEAFF. Written as DNA, the CDR3 is TGTGCCAGCAGTCCGACAAACATGAACACTGAAGCTTTCTTT.

The gene calls are TRBV28 and TRBJ1-2; a possible D gene is TRBD1 (6 bases). V was pared by 7 bases and J by 0 bases, with 12 bases between. CDR1 and CDR2 from the germline V gene are MDHEN and SYDVKM. This CDR3 spans 14 amino acids. CDR3 nucleotide sequence: TGTGCCAGCACCCCACCAGGGGCTAACTATGGCTACACCTTC. Translation: CASTPPGANYGYTF.

The chain uses TRBV6-4 and TRBJ2-1; 11 bases are shared with TRBD2. This CDR3 spans 15 amino acids. The V gene end was trimmed by 8 bases and the J gene end by 5 bases; junction bases not matched to a gene: 8. Germline assignment: CDR1 MRHNA and CDR2 SNTAGT. The CDR3 coding sequence is TGTGCCAGCGCCCAGACTAGCGGGAAAAACAATGAGCAGTTCTTC. Amino acids: CASAQTSGKNNEQFF.

This clone has more than one count but fewer than ten. The chain couples TRBV27 to TRBJ1-2; D possibly corresponds to TRBD1 (5 bases). V was shortened by 0 bases and J by 4 bases, with 6 bases between the two germline ends. The CDR3 length is 13 residues. Per the germline V gene, CDR1 is MNHEY and CDR2 is SMNVEV (reference sequence). CDR3 region: CASSLSGAYGYTF. CDR3 sequence (DNA): TGTGCCAGCAGTTTATCAGGGGCCTATGGCTACACCTTC.

This chain links TRBV28 with TRBJ1-5, with no clear D. V gave up 4 bases and J gave up 9 bases, with 4 bases separating them. This CDR3 is built from 10 residues. From germline, CDR1 is MDHEN and CDR2 SYDVKM. CDR3 coding DNA: TGTGCCAGCAGTTCGGGGCCCCAGCATTTT. Protein sequence: CASSSGPQHF.

The genes are TRBV18 and TRBJ2-1, with 13 bases matching TRBD2. This CDR3 contains 16 residues. Germline V lookup: CDR1 KGHSH, CDR2 LQKENI. The ends lost 0 bases at V and 9 bases at J; junction bases unmatched: 5. In nucleotides, the CDR3 is TGTGCCAGCTCACCACCGACTAGCGGGAGGATACTTGAGCAGTTCTTC. Protein sequence: CASSPPTSGRILEQFF.

The chain joins TRBV29-1 to TRBJ2-3; 11 nucleotides match TRBD2. Unmatched junction bases numbered 4, after V lost 3 bases and J lost 5 bases. Germline values: CDR1 SQVTM, CDR2 ANQGSEA. The CDR3 loop spans 14 amino acids. Here the CDR3 DNA reads TGCAGCGTTGAGACTAGCGGGACTCGAGATACGCAGTATTTT. Translating gives CSVETSGTRDTQYF.

The chain employs TRBV14 and TRBJ1-3; no firm D call. CDR3 length: 14 residues. Germline V gene lookup returns CDR1 SGHDN and CDR2 FVKESK. V lost 3 bases and J lost 4, with 10 bases in between. In nucleotides, the CDR3 is TGTGCCAGCAGCCAGCGTTATTCCGGAAACACCATATATTTT. Translating it yields CASSQRYSGNTIYF.

The chain links TRBV19 to TRBJ1-5, with TRBD1 as a possible D gene (5 bases). The length of the CDR3 is 13 residues. The germline V and J ends were trimmed by 3 bases and 4 bases, with 7 bases remaining between them. The germline V gene encodes CDR1 LNHDA and CDR2 SQIVND (reference sequence). CDR3 amino acids: CASSIRQNQPQHF. CDR3 bases: TGTGCCAGTAGTATCAGACAGAATCAGCCCCAGCATTTT.

V and J are TRBV9 and TRBJ2-7; a possible D gene is TRBD1 (6 bases). Trimming left V 3 bases short and J 5 bases short, with 18 bases between. The germline V gene encodes CDR1 SGDLS and CDR2 YYNGEE. The CDR3 sequence is 15 residues long. The CDR3 DNA is TGTGCCAGCAGCGGCGACAGGCAGTATAACCACGAGCAGTACTTC. This codes for CASSGDRQYNHEQYF.

The chain couples TRBV7-9 to TRBJ2-1; the match to TRBD2 covers 12 bases. J was trimmed by 6 bases and V by 1 base; bases with no gene match: 4. Germline V gives CDR1 SEHNR, CDR2 FQNEAQ (reference sequence). CDR3 length equals 16 residues. In DNA, the CDR3 is TGTGCCAGCAGCTTAGGTGGACTAGCGGGAACCAATGAGCAGTTCTTC. Its translation is CASSLGGLAGTNEQFF.

CDR3 sequence (DNA): TGCGCCAGCAGCCAAGATAGAAGTCTAGCGGGAGTTCAAGATACGCAGTATTTT. It yields the protein CASSQDRSLAGVQDTQYF. V and J are TRBV4-3 and TRBJ2-3, with TRBD2 matching over 10 bases. The CDR3 spans 18 residues. Germline trimming cut 0 bases from V and 5 bases from J; bases unmatched to any gene: 11. Looked up from germline, CDR1 is LGHNA and CDR2 is YSLEER.

This chain joins TRBV27 and TRBJ2-2, with 9 positions matching TRBD1. Losses at the gene ends were 8 bases for V and 3 bases for J; bases not matched to a gene: 4. The germline gives CDR1 MNHEY, CDR2 SMNVEV (reference sequence). The CDR3 extends over 14 amino acids. DNA for the CDR3: TGTGCCAGCCGAGGGACAGGGCACACCGGGGAGCTGTTTTTT. Translation: CASRGTGHTGELFF.

The chain employs TRBV5-6 and TRBJ1-2; 7 bases line up with TRBD1. The germline V gene encodes CDR1 SGHDT and CDR2 YYEEEE. The CDR3 totals 17 residues. V was pared by 0 bases and J by 4 bases, with 12 bases of the junction left unmatched. The CDR3 sequence is CASSLVPNRGESYGYTF. The CDR3 DNA follows: TGTGCCAGCAGCTTGGTCCCCAACAGGGGCGAAAGCTATGGCTACACCTTC.

To note about this clone: Relative to the germline gene, one junction end is altered; a read error may explain this. The chain couples TRBV6-5 to TRBJ2-7, with 13 bases matching TRBD2. The length of the CDR3 is 15 residues. Germline V gene lookup returns CDR1 MNHEY and CDR2 SVGAGI. CDR3 loop: CTSGVRGLAGDEQYF. The DNA for the CDR3 is TGTACCAGCGGAGTTCGTGGACTAGCGGGAGACGAGCAGTACTTC.

This rearrangement joins TRBV13 to TRBJ2-7, with 9 bases that match TRBD1. CDR1 and CDR2 (germline): PRHDT, FYEKMQ (reference sequence). V dropped 4 bases and J dropped 1; count of bases not matched to a gene: 8. The CDR3 sequence is 16 residues long. This CDR3 is CASSSRDRDVSYEQYF. For the CDR3, the DNA is TGTGCCAGCAGCTCCCGGGACAGGGACGTTTCCTACGAGCAGTACTTC.

The rearrangement uses TRBV5-1 and TRBJ1-2; the D is unclear. This CDR3 comprises 14 residues. From germline, CDR1 is SGHRS and CDR2 YFSETQ. V lost 4 bases and J lost 4, with 14 bases in between. In DNA, the CDR3 is TGCGCCAGCAGCCTCGGGGAGGGCTTCTATGGCTACACCTTC. This codes for CASSLGEGFYGYTF.

This clone occurred a few times. The genes are TRBV7-9 and TRBJ2-2; D gene unclear. The CDR3 length is 10 residues. Germline CDR1 and CDR2: SEHNR and FQNEAQ (reference sequence). The ends were cut back, 11 bases at V and 7 bases at J, with 8 bases in the middle. The CDR3 loop is CASSGGELFF. The CDR3 DNA reads TGTGCCTCGTCGGGCGGGGAGCTGTTTTTT.

The chain recombines TRBV7-2 with TRBJ2-1; 7 nucleotides match TRBD2. V shed 5 bases, J shed 14 bases, and the junction held 9 bases outside the gene matches. Germline V gene data show CDR1 as SGHTA and CDR2 as FQGNSA. The CDR3 length is 12 residues. In DNA form, the CDR3 reads TGTGCCAGCAGCCTCCAGAGGGCGGGGGAGTTCTTC. Translated, it gives CASSLQRAGEFF.

The chain is built from TRBV14 and TRBJ2-3; no clear D. CDR1 SGHDN and CDR2 FVKESK come from the germline V gene. The length of the CDR3 is 15 residues. Trimming pared 0 bases from V and 0 bases from J, leaving 7 bases between. In DNA, the CDR3 is TGTGCCAGCAGCCAAGATCTTACTAGCACAGATACGCAGTATTTT. It is translated as CASSQDLTSTDTQYF.

J is TRBJ2-5 and V is TRBV7-2; the match to TRBD2 covers 14 bases. V lost 6 bases, J lost 2 bases, and 2 bases stayed unmatched. The CDR3 totals 15 residues. Germline CDR1 and CDR2: SGHTA and FQGNSA. The CDR3 region has the DNA TGTGCCAGCAGTAGGACTAGCGGGGGGCAAGAGACCCAGTACTTC. Encoded protein: CASSRTSGGQETQYF. The entire variable domain, with the rest obtained from reference TRBV7-2 and TRBJ2-5, is as follows: GAGVSQSPSNKVTEKGKDVELRCDPISGHTALYWYRQSLGQGLEFLIYFQGNSAPDKSGLPSDRFSAERTGGSVSTLTIQRTQQEDSAVYLCASSRTSGGQETQYFGPGTRLLVL.

The V gene is TRBV4-1, the J gene TRBJ2-5; 7 bases fit TRBD1. The end of the DNA is better explained by TRBJ2-7, so the J call may be wrong. The CDR3 length is 13 residues. Germline CDR1 MGHRA, CDR2 YSYEKL. The chain's CDR3 is CASSRDRVYEQYF. As DNA, the CDR3 is TGCGCCAGCAGCCGAGACAGGGTCTACGAGCAGTACTTC.

The rearrangement uses TRBV2 and TRBJ2-1, with 11 positions matching TRBD2. Trimming took 4 bases from V and 4 from J; bases not matched to a gene: 9. This CDR3 has 17 amino acids. In germline, CDR1 is SNHLY, CDR2 FYNNEI. This chain's CDR3 is CASSGPGLAALYNEQFF. The CDR3 DNA reads as TGTGCCAGCAGTGGACCGGGACTAGCGGCCCTTTACAATGAGCAGTTCTTC.

The CDR3 sequence is CASSERVRGLEQYF. Written as DNA, the CDR3 is TGTGCCAGCAGTGAAAGGGTCAGAGGGTTGGAGCAGTACTTC. The V call is TRBV6-1, the J call TRBJ2-7; TRBD2 might be the D (5 bases). The CDR3 is made up of 14 amino acids. Trimming took 2 bases from V and 7 from J, leaving 15 bases between them. The germline V gene encodes CDR1 MNHNS and CDR2 SASEGT.

The V call is TRBV4-1, the J call TRBJ1-1; D is possibly TRBD1 (5 bases). Germline values: CDR1 MGHRA, CDR2 YSYEKL. The CDR3 is 14 amino acids. V lost 0 bases and J lost 12, with 17 bases in between. The CDR3 reads CASSQEGGTGMTFF. CDR3 in DNA: TGCGCCAGCAGCCAAGAAGGTGGTACAGGTATGACTTTCTTT.